Shown below are 15 T cell receptor beta chains from a single sample sequenced in a study of cytomegalovirus exposure and HLA in healthy donors. In the PCR, 60 Vbeta and 13 Jbeta primers were used. Repertoires were generated with immunoSEQ multiplex PCR, while TCRdb's copy carries only in-frame clones and drops some. The sample consists of 90,000 to 120,000 clones, 78% of them appearing once. The sample was PBMCs. Receptor source: a woman in her 40s in good health and CMV-seronegative.

The rearrangement links TRBV29-1 to TRBJ1-1, with 7 bases fitting TRBD1. V dropped 7 bases and J dropped 3; count of bases not matched to a gene: 11. Germline-derived CDR1 and CDR2 are SQVTM and ANQGSEA. This CDR3 is built from 14 residues. CDR3 coding DNA: TGCAGCGCCTCACGTCGAACAGGGGACACTGAAGCTTTCTTT. It encodes CSASRRTGDTEAFF.

V is TRBV7-2 and J is TRBJ2-7; 11 bases match TRBD2. Trimming removed 5 bases from V and 7 bases from J; junction bases left unmatched: 13. The CDR3 is 16 residues long. Germline V gene data show CDR1 as SGHTA and CDR2 as FQGNSA. CDR3 amino acids: CASSTASGRIRYEQYF. For the CDR3, the DNA is TGTGCCAGCAGCACCGCTAGCGGGAGGATTCGCTATGAGCAGTACTTC.

This clone appeared a few times. The chain recombines TRBV28 with TRBJ2-1; D not resolved. This CDR3 region has 14 residues. CDR1 and CDR2 (germline): MDHEN, SYDVKM. Trimming took 6 bases from V and 0 from J, leaving 9 bases between them. The CDR3 DNA sequence: TGTGCCAGCAGCATGAGTAGCTCCTACAATGAGCAGTTCTTC. Translating it yields CASSMSSSYNEQFF.

This chain connects TRBV28 to TRBJ1-1; D is unclear. Trimming took off 6 bases at V and 8 bases at J, with 13 bases between the two ends. The V gene's germline CDR1 is MDHEN and CDR2 SYDVKM. This CDR3 region has 12 residues. The CDR3 sequence is CASRAQSREAFF. CDR3 sequence (DNA): TGTGCCAGCAGAGCCCAAAGTAGAGAAGCTTTCTTT.

V gene TRBV5-5 combines with J gene TRBJ1-1; D is undetermined. V lost 1 base and J lost 1, with 8 bases in between. The CDR3 runs to 14 residues. CDR1 SGHKS and CDR2 YYEKEE come from the germline V gene (reference sequence). The CDR3 nucleotides read TGTGCCAGCAGCTTGCGGGTCAAGAACACTGAAGCTTTCTTT. It is translated as CASSLRVKNTEAFF.

V and J are TRBV6-5 and TRBJ2-3; 10 nucleotides line up with TRBD2. V lost 2 bases to trimming and J lost 8 bases; unmatched junction nucleotides: 7. Germline loops: CDR1 MNHEY, CDR2 SVGAGI. This CDR3 has 15 amino acids. CDR3 sequence reads: CASSYASGRGGTQYF. In nucleotides, the CDR3 is TGTGCCAGCAGTTACGCTAGCGGGAGAGGTGGTACGCAGTATTTT.

This sequence joins TRBV28 and TRBJ2-1; possibly TRBD1 for D (6 bases). V gave up 1 base and J gave up 2 bases, with 12 bases separating them. Germline CDR1 is MDHEN and CDR2 is SYDVKM. The CDR3 has 16 amino acids. The CDR3 spells CASSLSAGDTYNEQFF. DNA for the CDR3: TGTGCCAGCAGTTTATCGGCAGGGGACACCTACAATGAGCAGTTCTTC.

The chain couples TRBV19 to TRBJ2-1; 10 positions agree with TRBD2. Germline trimming cut 6 bases from V and 3 bases from J; bases unmatched to any gene: 8. This CDR3 has 16 residues. Germline V gives CDR1 LNHDA, CDR2 SQIVND (reference sequence). CDR3 DNA sequence: TGTGCCAGTAGCAGAGGAACTAGCGGGAACTACAATGAGCAGTTCTTC. Amino acid sequence: CASSRGTSGNYNEQFF.

The rearrangement links TRBV29-1 to TRBJ2-2; 12 nucleotides match TRBD2. The trim removed 1 base at V and 4 bases at J, leaving 4 bases unmatched. The CDR3 sequence is 16 residues long. Germline values: CDR1 SQVTM, CDR2 ANQGSEA. CDR3 nucleotide sequence: TGCAGCGTTGAAGGGGCTAGCGGGAGGGTCACCGGGGAGCTGTTTTTT. As protein: CSVEGASGRVTGELFF.

This chain connects TRBV4-1 to TRBJ1-1; D unresolved. The CDR3 spans 14 residues. V gave up 3 bases and J gave up 7 bases, with 15 bases separating them. CDR1 is MGHRA and CDR2 is YSYEKL in the germline V gene. CDR3 amino acids: CASSQVQWKGEAFF. CDR3 nucleotides: TGCGCCAGCAGCCAGGTACAGTGGAAAGGTGAAGCTTTCTTT.

This chain uses TRBV4-1 with TRBJ2-7; the match to TRBD1 covers 8 bases. CDR3 length: 13 residues. Germline V gives CDR1 MGHRA, CDR2 YSYEKL. With V trimmed by 1 base and J by 5 bases, 1 base remained unmatched. The CDR3 loop is CASSQAQGDEQYF. CDR3 nucleotide sequence: TGCGCCAGCAGCCAAGCACAGGGGGACGAGCAGTACTTC.

V and J are TRBV7-9 and TRBJ1-4; D is unclear. V dropped 5 bases and J dropped 7 bases, with 17 bases sitting between them. The CDR3 length is 15 residues. In germline, CDR1 is SEHNR, CDR2 FQNEAQ (reference sequence). For the CDR3, the DNA is TGTGCCAGCAGCCAAACGGCGGAGCTTAGTGAAAAACTGTTTTTT. Its translation: CASSQTAELSEKLFF.

This clone was seen a few times. The chain carries TRBV15 and TRBJ2-6; D possibly corresponds to TRBD1 (5 bases). The CDR3 runs to 19 residues. The V end was cut by 0 bases, the J end by 0 bases, with 15 bases between. Looked up from germline, CDR1 is LNHNV and CDR2 is YYDKDF (reference sequence). The CDR3 reads CATSRDKTERSSGANVLTF. The CDR3 DNA is TGTGCCACCAGCAGAGATAAGACAGAACGCAGCTCTGGGGCCAACGTCCTGACTTTC.

V gene TRBV28 combines with J gene TRBJ1-3, with 9 bases that match TRBD1. The CDR3 spans 16 residues. Per the germline V gene, CDR1 is MDHEN and CDR2 is SYDVKM. The V and J ends lost 5 bases and 4 bases, in that order; junction bases with no gene match: 9. CDR3 sequence reads: CASSQYNDRGGNTIYF. In DNA, the CDR3 is TGTGCCAGCAGTCAATACAACGACAGGGGGGGAAACACCATATATTTT.

This chain joins TRBV5-6 and TRBJ1-1; D uncertain. The CDR3 is 13 residues long. Trimming cost V 4 bases and J 6 bases, with 13 bases left between them. The germline V gene encodes CDR1 SGHDT and CDR2 YYEEEE. The CDR3 coding sequence is TGTGCCAGCAGCCCGGGAGATCTGCCTGAAGCTTTCTTT. This gives the protein CASSPGDLPEAFF.